Listed here is a single T cell receptor (beta chain). Its antigen remains unknown. Sample time point: blood 2 weeks post-SBRT. The treatment was: 15 Gy SBRT to primary tumor, nephrectomy 4 weeks later. These data belong to a study of radiation and T cells in renal cell carcinoma. Study background: Nephrectomy followed 15 Gy stereotactic body radiation by 4 weeks. Study-level points and caveats: In blood, top tumor clones expanded by 2 weeks, shrinking by 4.

The data were produced by immunoSEQ multiplex PCR, yet TCRdb's version contains in-frame clones alone and is incomplete. The data show some 75,000 clones, over 80% seen once. V was trimmed by 6 bases and J by 4 bases, leaving 15 bases between them. The CDR3 loop spans 14 amino acids. Germline V lookup: CDR1 MNHEY, CDR2 SMNVEV (reference sequence). The sequence derives from a man in his fifties or sixties with renal cell carcinoma. This chain connects TRBV27 to TRBJ1-1, with D unresolved. Sequenced material: blood, taken from a patient whose treatment included radiotherapy and nephrectomy. The CDR3 DNA is TGTGCCAGCAGCCCAAGAAAGACAACCACTGAAGCTTTCTTT. This translates into CASSPRKTTTEAFF.